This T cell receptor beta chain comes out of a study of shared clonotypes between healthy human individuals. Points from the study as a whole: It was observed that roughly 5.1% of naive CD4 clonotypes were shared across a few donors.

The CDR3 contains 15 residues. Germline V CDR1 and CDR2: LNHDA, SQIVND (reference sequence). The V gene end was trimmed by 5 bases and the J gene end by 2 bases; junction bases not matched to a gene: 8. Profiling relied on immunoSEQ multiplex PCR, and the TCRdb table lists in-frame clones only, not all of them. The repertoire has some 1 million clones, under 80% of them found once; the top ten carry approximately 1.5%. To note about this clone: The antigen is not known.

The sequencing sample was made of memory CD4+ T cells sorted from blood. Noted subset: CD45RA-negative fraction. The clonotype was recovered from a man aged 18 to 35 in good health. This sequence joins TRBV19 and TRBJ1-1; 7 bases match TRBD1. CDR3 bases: TGTGCCAGTAGTCAAAGGGGGCTGGGAAACACTGAAGCTTTCTTT. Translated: CASSQRGLGNTEAFF.